The 17 T cell receptor beta chains presented below share a single source sample, sequenced in a study of blood T cell repertoires in COVID-19. The data were produced by immunoSEQ multiplex PCR, yet TCRdb's version contains in-frame clones alone and is incomplete. Of roughly 340,000 clones listed, around 87% are singletons. Material for sequencing was PBMCs or T cells enriched from blood (not recorded which). The receptors were gathered from a man aged 40-55 years in a cohort exposed to, infected with or recovered from COVID-19 (not recorded which).

This clone occurred a few times. The genes are TRBV7-3 and TRBJ2-3, with D possibly TRBD2 on 5 matching bases. V was shortened by 1 base and J by 3 bases, with 11 bases between the two germline ends. The CDR3 loop spans 15 amino acids. From germline, CDR1 is SGHTA and CDR2 FQGTGA. The CDR3 is CASSLSTGWTDTQYF. CDR3 DNA: TGTGCCAGCAGCTTAAGTACGGGATGGACAGATACGCAGTATTTT.

The chain is built from TRBV29-1 and TRBJ2-1; 8 bases match TRBD2. CDR1 SQVTM and CDR2 ANQGSEA come from the germline V gene. This CDR3 is built from 13 residues. The V gene end was trimmed by 3 bases and the J gene end by 7 bases; junction bases not matched to a gene: 5. The DNA for the CDR3 is TGCAGCGTTGAGACTAGCGCGGGTAATGAGCAGTTCTTC. It codes for CSVETSAGNEQFF.

The chain uses TRBV11-2 and TRBJ2-7; possible D gene TRBD1, 6 bases. V was pared by 6 bases and J by 0 bases, with 9 bases between. Germline loops: CDR1 SGHAT, CDR2 FQNNGV. This CDR3 is 13 amino acids long. CDR3 nucleotide sequence: TGTGCCAGCAGATCGGACAGCTCCTACGAGCAGTACTTC. This gives the protein CASRSDSSYEQYF.

This rearrangement joins TRBV14 to TRBJ1-1; TRBD1 agrees at 8 bases. CDR3 length equals 14 residues. Germline V gene data show CDR1 as SGHDN and CDR2 as FVKESK. V shed 1 base, J shed 9 bases, and the junction held 7 bases outside the gene matches. Here the CDR3 reads CASSQAGTGGKAFF. CDR3 nucleotide sequence: TGTGCCAGCAGCCAAGCGGGGACAGGAGGAAAAGCTTTCTTT.

This sequence joins TRBV7-9 and TRBJ1-2; D gene uncertain. The CDR3 extends over 13 amino acids. The germline gives CDR1 SEHNR, CDR2 FQNEAQ (reference sequence). Trimming shortened V by 1 base and J by 6 bases, and 9 bases separated the two germline ends. This CDR3 reads CASSLGPSNGYTF. The CDR3 DNA is TGTGCCAGCAGCTTAGGTCCATCTAATGGCTACACCTTC.

The chain recombines TRBV27 with TRBJ1-2, with a weak D call TRBD1 (6 bases). Trimming pared 5 bases from V and 4 bases from J, leaving 17 bases between. Germline lookup yields CDR1 MNHEY and CDR2 SMNVEV (reference sequence). CDR3 length: 15 amino acids. CDR3 nucleotides: TGTGCCAGCAGTGCCGGCAGGGGACTATCCTATGGCTACACCTTC. It is translated as CASSAGRGLSYGYTF.

CDR3 region: CASSVNRGNSPLHF. The CDR3 DNA is TGTGCCAGTAGTGTAAACAGGGGGAATTCACCCCTCCACTTT. J is TRBJ1-6 and V is TRBV19; TRBD1 agrees at 8 bases. Germline CDR1 reads LNHDA; CDR2 reads SQIVND (reference sequence). V was clipped by 5 bases and J by 7 bases; unmatched bases: 4. The CDR3 contains 14 residues.

This rearrangement joins TRBV2 to TRBJ2-7, with 11 bases aligning to TRBD1. The CDR3 is made up of 13 amino acids. Per germline, CDR1 SNHLY and CDR2 FYNNEI. V dropped 7 bases and J dropped 7; count of bases not matched to a gene: 6. The CDR3 sequence: CASIRDRGDEQYF. CDR3 in DNA: TGTGCCAGCATTCGGGACAGGGGGGATGAGCAGTACTTC.

This clone has a handful of counts. The chain links TRBV28 to TRBJ1-5, with TRBD1 as a possible D gene (6 bases). Looked up from germline, CDR1 is MDHEN and CDR2 is SYDVKM. The CDR3 has 17 amino acids. V dropped 3 bases and J dropped 7 bases, with 22 bases sitting between them. The CDR3 loop reads CASSFPRPGGAGQPQHF. For the CDR3, the DNA is TGTGCCAGCAGTTTTCCCCGACCGGGGGGCGCGGGGCAGCCCCAGCATTTT.

This clone appeared a single time. This chain connects TRBV25-1 to TRBJ2-5; a weak D match, TRBD1 (6 bases). CDR1 MGHDK and CDR2 SYGVNS come from the germline V gene. The CDR3 extends over 15 amino acids. Trimming removed 3 bases at V and 4 bases at J, with 15 bases between. DNA for the CDR3: TGTGCCAGCAGTGACATCAGGGGCCTTGGAGAGACCCAGTACTTC. It codes for CASSDIRGLGETQYF.

V is TRBV29-1 and J is TRBJ1-5; D uncertain. CDR3 length equals 12 residues. Germline V gene lookup returns CDR1 SQVTM and CDR2 ANQGSEA. The ends were cut back, 5 bases at V and 9 bases at J, with 14 bases in the middle. CDR3 sequence (DNA): TGCAGCGTTCTACTTACCGCGGGGCCCCAGCATTTT. This gives the protein CSVLLTAGPQHF.

The V gene is TRBV5-4, the J gene TRBJ1-3; D call uncertain. CDR3 size: 14 residues. CDR1 and CDR2 from the germline V gene are SGHNT and YYREEE (reference sequence). Deletions cut 3 bases from V and 4 bases from J, with 11 bases between. The CDR3 DNA sequence: TGTGCCAGCAGCTCGAGGACGGGAGGAAACACCATATATTTT. It is translated as CASSSRTGGNTIYF.

The chain joins TRBV28 to TRBJ2-2; D is perhaps TRBD2 (7 bases). The CDR3 is made up of 15 amino acids. Germline CDR1 and CDR2: MDHEN and SYDVKM. V shed 8 bases and J shed 4 bases, with 17 bases lying between them. CDR3 nucleotides: TGTGCCAGCGGGGGTAGGGGAGGGGGCACCGGGGAGCTGTTTTTT. Protein sequence: CASGGRGGGTGELFF.

This chain links TRBV10-1 with TRBJ2-7; 10 bases align to TRBD2. The ends lost 0 bases at V and 7 bases at J; junction bases unmatched: 9. Germline V gene lookup returns CDR1 WNHNN and CDR2 SYGVQD (reference sequence). This CDR3 comprises 16 residues. This CDR3 is CASSESRAGGPGEQYF. The DNA for the CDR3 is TGCGCCAGCAGTGAGTCGAGAGCGGGAGGGCCGGGGGAGCAGTACTTC.

This chain connects TRBV7-9 to TRBJ2-5, with a possible D match to TRBD1 (6 bases). The CDR3 sequence is 16 residues long. Germline CDR1 reads SEHNR; CDR2 reads FQNEAQ (reference sequence). V was trimmed by 0 bases and J by 2 bases, leaving 13 bases between them. The DNA for the CDR3 is TGTGCCAGCAGCTTAGCGTTGACAGGACGACAAGAGACCCAGTACTTC. Translated: CASSLALTGRQETQYF.

The chain is built from TRBV27 and TRBJ2-2, with D perhaps matching TRBD2 (6 bases). CDR3 size: 15 residues. The V and J ends lost 6 bases and 2 bases respectively, with 13 bases between them. CDR1 and CDR2 (germline): MNHEY, SMNVEV (reference sequence). CDR3 sequence: CASRHLATNTGELFF. The CDR3 DNA is TGTGCCAGCAGGCATCTAGCGACTAACACCGGGGAGCTGTTTTTT.

The chain couples TRBV4-2 to TRBJ2-7; the match to TRBD2 covers 10 bases. The CDR3 runs to 17 residues. V lost 3 bases, J lost 5 bases, and 13 bases stayed unmatched. The germline CDR1 and CDR2 sequences are LGHNA and YNFKEQ. The CDR3 loop reads CASSQKAGGPAKNEQYF. CDR3 DNA sequence: TGTGCCAGCAGCCAGAAAGCGGGAGGGCCAGCAAAAAACGAGCAGTACTTC.